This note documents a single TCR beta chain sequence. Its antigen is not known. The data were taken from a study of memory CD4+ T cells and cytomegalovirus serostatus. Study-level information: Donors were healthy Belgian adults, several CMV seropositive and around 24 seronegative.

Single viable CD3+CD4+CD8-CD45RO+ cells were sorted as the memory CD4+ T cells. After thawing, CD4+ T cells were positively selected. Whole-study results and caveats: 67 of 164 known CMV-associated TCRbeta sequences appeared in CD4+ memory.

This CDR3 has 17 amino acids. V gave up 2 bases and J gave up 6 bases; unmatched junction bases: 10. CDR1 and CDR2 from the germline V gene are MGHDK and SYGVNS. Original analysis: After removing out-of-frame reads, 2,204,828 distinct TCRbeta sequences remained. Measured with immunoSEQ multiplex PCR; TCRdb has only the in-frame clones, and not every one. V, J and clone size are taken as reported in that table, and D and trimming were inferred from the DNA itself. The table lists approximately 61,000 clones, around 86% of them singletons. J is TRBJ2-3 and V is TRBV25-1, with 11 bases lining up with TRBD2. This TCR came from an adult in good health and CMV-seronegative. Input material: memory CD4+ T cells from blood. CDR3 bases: TGTGCCAGCAGTGAAGGGGGTAGCGGGAGGGCCAGGGATACGCAGTATTTT. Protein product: CASSEGGSGRARDTQYF.